Following are 27 T cell receptor beta chains from one sample sequenced in a study of blood T cell repertoires in COVID-19. Generated by immunoSEQ multiplex PCR, the TCRdb table keeps only in-frame clones and is missing some. The table lists approximately 150,000 clones, 90% to 95% of them singletons. Sequencing used peripheral blood. The receptors were gathered from a woman aged 60 to 75 with COVID-19, enrolled during active disease.

This rearrangement joins TRBV6-5 to TRBJ1-2; 8 nucleotides match TRBD1. From germline, CDR1 is MNHEY and CDR2 SVGAGI. V shed 5 bases and J 7 bases; nucleotides not matched to a gene: 12. The CDR3 sequence is 15 residues long. In nucleotides, the CDR3 is TGTGCCAGCAGTAGTATAGAGCAGGGGGCGCGTGGCTACACCTTC. This sequence encodes CASSSIEQGARGYTF.

The rearrangement joins TRBV6-5 to TRBJ2-3; D uncertain. Germline CDR1 and CDR2: MNHEY and SVGAGI. There are 13 residues in the CDR3. Trimming took 6 bases from V and 1 from J, leaving 8 bases between them. The CDR3 reads CASSSTGTDTQYF. The CDR3 DNA follows: TGTGCCAGCAGCAGTACAGGCACAGATACGCAGTATTTT.

The rearrangement links TRBV5-6 to TRBJ1-2; possible D gene TRBD1, 5 bases. CDR1 is SGHDT and CDR2 is YYEEEE in the germline V gene. V was cut by 1 base and J by 5 bases, with 9 bases left in between. CDR3 length: 13 residues. The CDR3 reads CASSLSGGYGYTF. CDR3 coding DNA: TGTGCCAGCAGCTTGTCTGGGGGGTATGGCTACACCTTC.

The chain is built from TRBV4-2 and TRBJ2-7; TRBD1 matches 7 bases. The CDR3 sequence is 16 residues long. The ends lost 0 bases at V and 4 bases at J; junction bases unmatched: 9. From germline, CDR1 is LGHNA and CDR2 YNFKEQ. The CDR3 bases are TGTGCCAGCAGCCAAGATACCGACAGGGTGGGGTACGAGCAGTACTTC. Translation gives CASSQDTDRVGYEQYF.

The gene calls are TRBV12-3 or TRBV12-4 and TRBJ2-3; maybe TRBD1 (6 bases). Trimming shortened V by 8 bases and J by 3 bases, and 12 bases separated the two germline ends. The CDR3 length is 13 residues. The CDR3 is CASGTDRTDTQYF. The DNA of the CDR3 is TGTGCCAGCGGCACGGACAGAACAGATACGCAGTATTTT.

The chain carries TRBV2 and TRBJ1-5, with 7 bases that match TRBD1. This CDR3 contains 15 residues. CDR1 is SNHLY, CDR2 FYNNEI, per germline. V shed 6 bases and J 8 bases; nucleotides not matched to a gene: 13. The CDR3 protein is CASSSSDRFVEPQHF. CDR3 sequence (DNA): TGTGCCAGCAGCTCCTCGGACAGGTTCGTTGAGCCCCAGCATTTT.

The chain joins TRBV7-2 to TRBJ1-2; 12 nucleotides agree with TRBD1. CDR3 length: 15 residues. CDR1 is SGHTA, CDR2 FQGNSA, per germline. Trimming at V came to 4 bases and at J to 7 bases, leaving 7 bases not matched to a gene. CDR3 nucleotide sequence: TGTGCCAGCAGCTCGTGGGACAGGGGGCGGATTGGCTACACCTTC. This translates into CASSSWDRGRIGYTF.

The rearrangement joins TRBV6-1 to TRBJ1-6; tentative D call: TRBD1 (5 bases). Germline V gives CDR1 MNHNS, CDR2 SASEGT. The CDR3 is 16 amino acids. Trimming took 5 bases from V and 7 from J, leaving 18 bases between them. In DNA, the CDR3 is TGTGCCAGCAGTCAAGGGGTCAGGTCAGCCAATTCACCCCTCCACTTT. Translated: CASSQGVRSANSPLHF.

This clone was recorded only once. V and J are TRBV12-3 or TRBV12-4 and TRBJ2-5, with a weak D call TRBD1 (5 bases). This CDR3 spans 13 amino acids. The V end lost 6 bases, the J end lost 4 bases, and 12 bases lay between the germline ends. DNA for the CDR3: TGTGCCAGCAGGTCCAGGGTCGGAGAGACCCAGTACTTC. It codes for CASRSRVGETQYF.

This clone has more than one count but fewer than ten. The V gene is TRBV19, the J gene TRBJ1-1; D is unresolved. The CDR3 is made up of 14 amino acids. Per the germline V gene, CDR1 is LNHDA and CDR2 is SQIVND (reference sequence). The V end was cut by 2 bases, the J end by 5 bases, with 12 bases between. CDR3 amino acids: CASSIRRERTEAFF. The CDR3 region has the DNA TGTGCCAGTAGTATAAGACGGGAAAGAACTGAAGCTTTCTTT. The full variable domain, its missing parts supplied by reference TRBV19 and TRBJ1-1, is DGGITQSPKYLFRKEGQNVTLSCEQNLNHDAMYWYRQDPGQGLRLIYYSQIVNDFQKGDIAEGYSVSREKKESFPLTVTSAQKNPTAFYLCASSIRRERTEAFFGQGTRLTVV.

In its sample, this clone was seen once. The genes are TRBV7-2 and TRBJ2-2, with TRBD1 matching over 11 bases. The germline gives CDR1 SGHTA, CDR2 FQGNSA. The trim removed 7 bases at V and 7 bases at J, leaving 8 bases unmatched. The length of the CDR3 is 15 residues. The CDR3 sequence is CASTVGQGAGGELFF. The CDR3 coding sequence is TGTGCCAGCACCGTCGGACAGGGGGCGGGCGGGGAGCTGTTTTTT.

The chain couples TRBV13 to TRBJ2-5, with a weak D call TRBD2 (5 bases). V was clipped by 2 bases and J by 3 bases, with 7 bases between them. The CDR3 spans 13 residues. Germline V CDR1 and CDR2: PRHDT, FYEKMQ (reference sequence). Written as DNA, the CDR3 is TGTGCCAGCAGCTTATCGGGAAAAGAGACCCAGTACTTC. Residues: CASSLSGKETQYF.

The rearrangement links TRBV11-2 to TRBJ2-5, with unresolved D. The CDR3 totals 13 residues. Germline V lookup: CDR1 SGHAT, CDR2 FQNNGV. Trimming removed 1 base from V and 2 bases from J, with 5 bases in between. CDR3 residues: CASSLGSQETQYF. CDR3 nucleotides: TGTGCCAGCAGCTTAGGGAGTCAAGAGACCCAGTACTTC.

This clone appeared a single time. The gene calls are TRBV15 and TRBJ1-2, with TRBD1 matching over 8 bases. V lost 1 base to trimming and J lost 7 bases; unmatched junction nucleotides: 2. CDR3 length equals 13 residues. Germline V gene sequence: CDR1 LNHNV, CDR2 YYDKDF (reference sequence). The CDR3 DNA reads TGTGCCACCAGCAGAGCGGACAGGGCTGGCTACACCTTC. Residues: CATSRADRAGYTF. The whole variable domain, remainder taken from reference TRBV15 and TRBJ1-2, is DAMVIQNPRYQVTQFGKPVTLSCSQTLNHNVMYWYQQKSSQAPKLLFHYYDKDFNNEADTPDNFQSRRPNTSFCFLDIRSPGLGDTAMYLCATSRADRAGYTFGSGTRLTVV.

The rearrangement joins TRBV5-1 to TRBJ2-3; the match to TRBD1 covers 7 bases. CDR1 is SGHRS, CDR2 YFSETQ, per germline. Trimming at V came to 3 bases and at J to 8 bases, leaving 9 bases not matched to a gene. The CDR3 totals 14 residues. The CDR3 region is CASSSTESGGTQYF. For the CDR3, the DNA is TGCGCCAGCAGCTCCACAGAATCAGGGGGTACGCAGTATTTT.

J is TRBJ1-2 and V is TRBV5-1, with 10 positions matching TRBD1. V gave up 0 bases and J gave up 4 bases; unmatched junction bases: 3. CDR3 length: 15 amino acids. Per germline, CDR1 SGHRS and CDR2 YFSETQ. CDR3: CASSLGGQGIYGYTF. The CDR3 DNA reads TGCGCCAGCAGCTTGGGGGGACAGGGGATCTATGGCTACACCTTC.

V and J are TRBV7-8 and TRBJ1-1, with D unresolved. Trimming shortened V by 4 bases and J by 8 bases, and 11 bases separated the two germline ends. The CDR3 extends over 12 amino acids. Germline CDR1 is SGHVS and CDR2 is FQNEAQ. CDR3 sequence: CASSYPEREAFF. The DNA of the CDR3 is TGTGCCAGCAGCTACCCCGAGAGGGAAGCTTTCTTT.

This clone was seen a single time. The CDR3 loop reads CASSPPGSGAALTGELFF. The CDR3 coding sequence is TGTGCCAGCTCACCACCCGGTAGCGGGGCGGCACTCACCGGGGAGCTGTTTTTT. The chain recombines TRBV18 with TRBJ2-2; 8 bases align to TRBD2. CDR1 is KGHSH and CDR2 is LQKENI in the germline V gene. J lost 4 bases, V lost 0 bases, and 10 bases had no gene match. There are 18 residues in the CDR3.

V gene TRBV4-3 combines with J gene TRBJ2-7, with a possible D match to TRBD1 (7 bases). CDR3 size: 18 residues. Trimming pared 3 bases from V and 0 bases from J, leaving 21 bases between. Looked up from germline, CDR1 is LGHNA and CDR2 is YSLEER. DNA of the CDR3: TGCGCCAGCAGCCAGGCGCCAGGGCGGGACAGTAACTCCTACGAGCAGTACTTC. Amino acids: CASSQAPGRDSNSYEQYF.

The chain combines TRBV6-5 with TRBJ1-1; weak D call: TRBD1 (6 bases). Germline assignment: CDR1 MNHEY and CDR2 SVGAGI. V lost 6 bases, J lost 4 bases, and 9 bases lay in between. This CDR3 is 12 amino acids long. The CDR3 DNA reads as TGTGCCAGCAGCCTCAGGGGCACTGAAGCTTTCTTT. It encodes CASSLRGTEAFF.

This clone came up once. This rearrangement joins TRBV5-6 to TRBJ1-1, with 10 bases matching TRBD1. There are 15 residues in the CDR3. From germline, CDR1 is SGHDT and CDR2 YYEEEE. Trimming at V came to 2 bases and at J to 7 bases, leaving 8 bases not matched to a gene. The CDR3 loop is CASSFWDRGYGEAFF. The CDR3, as DNA: TGTGCCAGCAGCTTCTGGGACAGGGGCTACGGTGAAGCTTTCTTT.

Here the CDR3 reads CASKKQQAPHGYTF. In DNA form, the CDR3 reads TGTGCCAGCAAAAAACAACAGGCCCCTCATGGCTACACCTTC. V and J are TRBV27 and TRBJ1-2, with D possibly matching TRBD1 (5 bases). V gave up 7 bases and J gave up 6 bases, with 18 bases separating them. This CDR3 comprises 14 residues. Germline V gene data show CDR1 as MNHEY and CDR2 as SMNVEV (reference sequence).

This clone was seen only a few times. This chain connects TRBV3-1 (or the pseudogene TRBV3-2) to TRBJ2-7; 10 bases fit TRBD1. Germline V lookup: CDR1 LGHDT, CDR2 YNNKEL (reference sequence). This CDR3 comprises 14 residues. V trimming: 5 bases; J trimming: 4 bases; junction bases outside the gene matches: 5. The CDR3 loop is CASSDRTGGYEQYF. CDR3 nucleotides: TGTGCCAGCAGCGACAGGACAGGGGGGTACGAGCAGTACTTC.

The chain has TRBV6-2 or TRBV6-3 and TRBJ1-5, with 8 bases lining up with TRBD1. This CDR3 has 14 residues. Trimming took 5 bases from V and 9 from J; bases not matched to a gene: 9. From germline, CDR1 is MNHEY and CDR2 SVGEGT. The CDR3 protein is CASSGQGSILPQHF. Written as DNA, the CDR3 is TGTGCCAGCAGTGGACAGGGTAGTATACTGCCCCAGCATTTT.

CDR3 nucleotide sequence: TGTGCCAGCAGTGACTCCGGGACAGGGCTCTACAATGAGCAGTTCTTC. Its protein is CASSDSGTGLYNEQFF. The V and J genes are TRBV25-1 and TRBJ2-1, with 9 bases identical to TRBD1. Trimming cost V 3 bases and J 3 bases; bases outside gene matches: 6. The CDR3 length is 16 residues. The germline V gene encodes CDR1 MGHDK and CDR2 SYGVNS.

This chain joins TRBV12-3 or TRBV12-4 and TRBJ1-1; D not certain. Trimming took off 5 bases at V and 1 base at J, with 8 bases between the two ends. The CDR3 runs to 13 residues. CDR3 sequence: CASSPDTNTEAFF. In DNA, the CDR3 is TGTGCCAGCAGTCCCGACACGAACACTGAAGCTTTCTTT.

This rearrangement joins TRBV4-2 to TRBJ1-4; 7 bases align to TRBD1. Germline CDR1 is LGHNA and CDR2 is YNFKEQ. V trimming: 4 bases; J trimming: 6 bases; junction bases outside the gene matches: 2. This CDR3 contains 13 residues. In DNA form, the CDR3 reads TGTGCCAGCAGCCGTACAGGGGATGAAAAACTGTTTTTT. This encodes CASSRTGDEKLFF.